This T cell receptor beta chain was profiled in a study of shared clonotypes between healthy human individuals. For the study at large: With ages of 18 to 49, the donors were two women and three men. Study-wide results and limits: Some naive CD4 clonotypes, 4% to 6%, turned up in common across four donors.

After removal of 5 bases from V and 7 bases from J, the junction contained 15 bases not matched to a gene. In germline, CDR1 is SEHNR, CDR2 FQNEAQ (reference sequence). CDR3 length equals 16 residues. Clones were read by immunoSEQ multiplex PCR, and TCRdb kept only the in-frame ones, dropping some. The repertoire holds around 2.1 million clones, approximately 94% seen once, with 1.7% in the top ten. This clone was recorded once. What it recognizes is unknown. As defined, naive CD8 cells were CD45RO-negative and positively selected for CCR7, with terminally differentiated effector memory CD45RA+ cells excluded.

Input material: naive CD8+ T cells from PBMCs. The chain couples TRBV7-9 to TRBJ2-7; 9 positions match TRBD1. This receptor was taken from a man younger than 35 in good health. Some clones in this sample may be carry-over from other donors' samples. The CDR3 DNA reads TGTGCCAGCAGCCGGGGGCGGACAGGGGAATGGGTTGAGCAGTACTTC. This codes for CASSRGRTGEWVEQYF.